This T cell receptor (beta chain) emerged from a study of blood T cell repertoires in COVID-19 (dated by TCRdb to 2018 to 2020). Context from the whole study: The collaborator samples originated in the United States, Italy and Spain and spanned the acute and convalescent phases of COVID-19. Where available, HLA class I and class II types were taken from metadata supplied by the sample provider and were not determined by assay-based typing. The samples were drawn from the first 160 participants of the ongoing ImmuneRACE study and from 950 to 1,500 subjects provided by 6 global collaborators. The prospective study material was composed of cDNA or gDNA derived from T cells, B-cell-depleted T cells, or PBMCs. Nearly every sample came with metadata listing a de-identified subject ID, COVID-19 status, age in years and sex. Subjects who had been exposed to COVID-19, were actively infected with it, or had recovered from it provided the deeply sampled blood TCRbeta repertoires that made up the dataset. The repertoires were released in a freely available public database intended as a resource for research on the immune response to SARS-CoV-2. Here is what the overall study found, with its caveats: The quantity of clinical and demographic metadata differed by source and by participant and was supplied without curation.

From a lookup of the germline V gene, CDR1 and CDR2 are SGHRS and YFSETQ. The trim is 4 bases for V and 2 bases for J, with a gap of 25 bases between the germline ends. Including cysteine and phenylalanine, the CDR3 has 18 amino acids. This entry keeps only the CDR3 DNA: 54 bases, framed from base 1. In Seattle, one collaborating source enrolled patients while the infection was active and tracked those patients longitudinally over the course of disease. Each collaborating institution followed its own protocols to collect whole blood in K2EDTA tubes. For TCRbeta analysis, collaborator samples were shipped as frozen whole blood, as isolated PBMCs, or as DNA extracted from either sample type. TCRbeta CDR3 regions were amplified from genomic DNA using the immunoSEQ Assay, a bias-controlled multiplex PCR. The published analysis was carried out like this. The number of nucleated cells in each sample was estimated from the amplification of reference gene primers within the assay. Sequence reads were collapsed and filtered to measure the absolute abundance of every unique TCRbeta CDR3 rearrangement. For each sample, productive Simpson clonality was calculated as the square root of Simpson's diversity index over productive rearrangements. TCRdb obtained this table from immuneACCESS and retained in-frame rearrangements with V and J assigned. These tables miss some clones; where compared with another copy, unresolved V genes account for less than half of the shortfall, and the remainder is unexplained. V and J calls and clone size follow that table, whereas D and trimming were derived from the DNA. For this sample there are 60,000 to 65,000 clones; around 83% appear just once. Together, the top ten hold 10% of the sample.

Points on this clone: Its target antigen remains unknown. No much larger clonotype is one base removed from it; base qualities were not supplied.

The chain joins TRBV5-1 to TRBJ2-7; matching of 5 bases hints at TRBD2 as the D gene. The TCR comes from a man aged 45-65 years with COVID-19, enrolled during active disease. Sequences were obtained from peripheral blood. CDR3 region: CASSPKAGPSLRAYEQYF. The nucleotides are TGCGCCAGCAGCCCCAAGGCGGGCCCCTCCTTGAGGGCCTACGAGCAGTACTTC.